The entry below describes one T cell receptor beta chain. Germline values: CDR1 ENHRY, CDR2 SYGVKD. Trimming removed 5 bases at V and 0 bases at J, with 15 bases between. This CDR3 has 16 amino acids. Profiling relied on immunoSEQ multiplex PCR, and the TCRdb table lists in-frame clones only, not all of them. The data hold tens of thousands of clones, with about 93% observed a single time. Sequencing was performed on PBMCs. The receptor was isolated from a man in his forties or fifties with rheumatoid arthritis. This chain uses TRBV10-3 with TRBJ2-3, with D tentatively TRBD1 (6 bases). CDR3 bases: TGTGCCATCAGTCCAGGGGCAGGAGTGAGCACAGATACGCAGTATTTT. It codes for CAISPGAGVSTDTQYF.